This entry describes one TCR beta chain. Which antigen it targets is not known. Base qualities are not at hand, and no much larger clone is one base apart. The data were taken from a study of cytomegalovirus exposure and HLA in healthy donors (dated 2017 in TCRdb). Study-wide context: An earlier analysis of approximately 600 of the donors reported roughly 300 Gb of sequence data and roughly 100 million unique TCR beta sequences from roughly 180 million T cells. Among some 410 genotyped donors of the cohort, an average of approximately 240,000 unique TCR beta nucleotide sequences was sequenced per donor, of which approximately 19% were non-productive. Along with the approximately 650-subject first cohort, a separate validation cohort of over a hundred different subjects was used. The study aimed to test whether cataloging public T cell receptors could reveal signatures of past pathogen exposure. HLA typing covered class I and class II loci at four-digit resolution. The number of donors typed differed by locus, with about 620-630 for A, B, C, DRB1 and DQB1, more than 500 for DQA1, 600 to 610 for DPA1, and some 450 for DPB1. A later genetic analysis took genome-wide SNP genotypes for about 55% of the 666 donors and used that subset as a discovery cohort. In a later analysis, previously published TCR beta repertoires from 666 donors were re-analyzed and high-resolution HLA genotyping was added so that TCR occurrence patterns could be studied. Approximately 300 gigabases of sequencing data and around 88 million unique TCR sequences made up an early release that covered 640 HLA-typed donors. Among the roughly 400 genotyped donors, more than 70% belonged to the genetic ancestry cluster associated with self-reported Caucasian donors. Rather than drawing on any new phenotypic data, the later analysis identified candidate immune exposures from TCR beta sequences and the way those sequences occurred across donors. The study profiled the T cell repertoires of approximately 700 subjects by immunosequencing and related them to cytomegalovirus serostatus. Roughly five DR-DQ haplotypes were handled as single units for association and clustering, since linkage in the cohort was strong. High-throughput TCR immunosequencing, statistical association of individual TCRs with disease status, and machine learning were combined to predict cytomegalovirus infection status. To decide whether each TCR beta V gene segment behaved as functional or pseudogenic, an earlier analysis of some 600 of the donors relied on high-throughput TCR beta sequencing. Alongside the repertoire data, information on donor age, sex, ethnicity and CMV serostatus was compiled. Every repertoire in the discovery cohort had been generated on one and the same sequencing platform.

Paper-wide results and their limitations: In an earlier analysis of under 600 of the donors, most TCR beta V segments were observed in productive rearrangements about 87% or about 30% of the time, broadly matching IMGT annotations. V-gene and J-gene trimming of TCR beta chains was associated with a missense DCLRE1C variant in a later genetic analysis, and the association was replicated in an independent cohort. Sequencing depth was assumed to be roughly uniform across donors in the presence/absence analyses, though that assumption may not hold. Only TCR beta chains were sequenced in this cohort, and the absence of alpha or paired-chain data limited detectable features. In a later genetic analysis, fewer N-insertions in productive TCRs were reported among donors in an Asian-associated ancestry cluster than the approximately 670-donor mean. Most CMV-associated TCR beta chains appeared to be HLA-restricted in a later analysis, and the HLA associations seemed to be driven largely by CMV exposure. Because some donors lacked HLA typing at each locus, the association tests relied only on the typed subset. In both the original and validation cohorts, the classifier was reported to diagnose cytomegalovirus status with high specificity and sensitivity. Because the 87-base-pair reads could not distinguish some IMGT-functional V segments, including TRBV6-2 and TRBV6-3, those segments were excluded. A total of fewer than 200 TCR beta chains were listed by the study as associated with cytomegalovirus. Most TCR sequences were observed very rarely across donors, whereas some public TCRs were present in many individuals. When HLA alleles, especially DR and DQ, strongly co-occurred, TCR associations were difficult to assign to individual alleles. A cluster of highly shared sequence variants was judged likely to represent a technical artifact of the sequencing pipeline. The only immune exposure information available for the cohort was CMV serostatus. In a later analysis, several top co-occurrence clusters were reported to appear linked to parvovirus B19, influenza, CMV and Epstein-Barr virus. Linkage disequilibrium might explain the correlated functional status among segregating V segments, but an unknown experimental factor could not be excluded. The authors suggested that the approach could potentially be extended to other disease states and immunological phenotypes. Three of the identified cytomegalovirus-associated TCR beta chains were confirmed in vitro to be specific for cytomegalovirus antigens. Because counts were too low, under 20 rarely observed V segments, including chromosome 9 orphons, were left out of the earlier analysis of a few hundred of the donors. A later analysis found that HLA-associated TCR beta chains were more clonally expanded and had lower generation probabilities than equally common non-associated chains. In a later analysis, TCR association rates were found to vary across HLA loci, with the most associated TCRs seen for DRB1 alleles and the fewest for HLA-C alleles. A further reported finding was that TCR beta sequences accurately predicted the HLA-A and HLA-B alleles for most subjects in the first cohort. Specific HLA alleles were associated with 16,951 TCR beta sequences at a false discovery rate of 0.05 in a later analysis.

Receptor amplification or capture employed the immunoSEQ multiplex PCR assay. The multiplex PCR relied on a mix of 60 forward primers for TCR Vbeta segments and 13 reverse primers for TCR Jbeta segments. The CDR3 region of rearranged TCR beta genes was amplified from genomic DNA by a multiplex PCR assay. The Illumina HiSeq System was used to sequence the amplified TCR beta libraries as 87-base-pair reads. Per the original workflow: A later analysis counted 75 million to 100 million unique TCR beta chains across the roughly 700 repertoires, and some 11 million of these chains were shared by at least two donors. Raw reads were error-corrected and collapsed into unique sequences with a nearest-neighbor algorithm that merged closely related sequences to remove PCR and sequencing errors. CDR3 sequences were aligned to IMGT reference sequences to assign V, D and J gene segments. For a sequence to be retained, a match of at least six nucleotides was required to both a V gene segment and a J gene segment. Rearrangements were classified as productive when the CDR3 lacked stop codons and remained in frame with V and J, and all other rearrangements were classified as non-productive. CDR3 was defined according to IMGT convention as the region running from the second conserved V-encoded cysteine to the conserved J-encoded phenylalanine. In an earlier analysis of some 550 of the donors, sequences lacking an unambiguous match to a single V gene segment were excluded. An earlier analysis of several hundred of the donors classified V segments as functional when productive rearrangements were above 56.7% and as segregating when the standard deviation between donors was above 5%. A statistical classification framework was built to diagnose cytomegalovirus status from the catalog of TCR beta chain sequences. A later analysis assigned V and J genes by comparing TCR nucleotide sequences with IMGT/GENE-DB human TR gene sequences. Using the TCRdist pipeline, a later analysis assigned CDR3 sequences along with most-parsimonious VDJ recombination scenarios. In a later analysis, each TCR beta chain was defined by its CDR3 amino acid sequence together with its V-gene family, and reads lacking a unique V-gene family were excluded. To address suspected cross-contamination and a sequencing artifact, a later analysis removed some 620 highly shared, low-generation-probability nucleotide sequences. In a later analysis, a clonal expansion index was calculated for each public chain from normalized within-repertoire ranks of inferred template counts. In a later analysis, generation probabilities were computed with a VDJ recombination model fitted to out-of-frame rearrangements, and the resulting probabilities were checked against IGoR. In a later analysis, TCR-TCR, TCR-HLA and TCR-CMV co-occurrence was scored with hypergeometric tests, and a repertoire-size bias correction was applied to TCR pairs. False discovery rates were estimated in a later analysis by permuting HLA or CMV assignments 20 times. In a later analysis, co-occurring TCRs were grouped with DBSCAN, and TCRdist sequence similarity was added when clustering was performed within HLA-allele-positive subsets. For co-occurrence clustering, repertoires with fewer than 30,000 or more than 120,000 public chains were excluded, along with five or six repertoires with anomalous nucleotide sharing. This immuneACCESS table, as held by TCRdb, lists in-frame sequences with V and J called but not all clones. Of the missing ones, under half trace to an unresolved V gene in checked studies; the others have no known cause. The D gene and trimming were derived from the DNA, and the V and J assignments and clone size from that table. This sample has 65,000 to 95,000 clones in its table, and roughly 78% of those were observed once. The top ten clonotypes cover roughly 2.5% of the sample.

The V end gives up 6 bases and the J end 7 bases, leaving 11 bases in the junction not matched to a gene. CDR1 is given as SGHVS and CDR2 as FNYEAQ, both from the germline V gene. From cysteine to phenylalanine, the CDR3 is 16 amino acids long. The read is trimmed to its CDR3 DNA, 48 bases read in frame from base 1. The cohort was made up of approximately 700 healthy bone marrow donors. All cohort members were sampled while nominally healthy, although unrecorded immune exposures were likely present. The donor tested CMV seropositive and was one of the 289 seropositive cohort members. A peripheral blood sample was provided by each donor, and peripheral blood mononuclear cells were used for TCR beta sequencing. The Qiagen DNeasy Blood Extraction Kit was used to extract genomic DNA from the blood cell samples.

The receptor chain draws on TRBV7-6 and TRBJ2-1; the junction holds 11 bases that match TRBD2. The sequence was obtained from a male donor in good health and CMV-seropositive. Sequenced material: PBMCs. The CDR3 protein is CASRPTSGRGVNEQFF. The bases are TGTGCCAGCAGGCCAACTAGCGGGAGAGGGGTGAATGAGCAGTTCTTC. Reference TRBV7-6 and TRBJ2-1 genes cover what lies past the CDR3, so the full variable domain is GAGVSQSPRYKVTKRGQDVALRCDPISGHVSLYWYRQALGQGPEFLTYFNYEAQQDKSGLPNDRFSAERPEGSISTLTIQRTEQRDSAMYRCASRPTSGRGVNEQFFGPGTRLTVL.